This TCR beta chain appears in the sequencing data of a study of shared clonotypes between healthy human individuals. The germline gives CDR1 SEHNR, CDR2 FQNEAQ (reference sequence). Between the trimmed V and J ends, which lost 1 base and 4 bases, there was a span of 8 bases. This CDR3 region has 13 residues. Assay: immunoSEQ multiplex PCR; the TCRdb copy retains only in-frame clones and omits some. The table includes 600,000 or so clones, roughly 98% detected once. Naive CD8 cells were CD45RO-negative, positively selected for CCR7, excluding terminally differentiated effector memory CD45RA+ cells. Sample: naive CD8+ T cells sorted from blood. The sequence was obtained from a man younger than 40 in good health. The chain links TRBV7-9 to TRBJ2-7; no clear D gene. The CDR3 DNA reads as TGTGCCAGCAGCTTAGGGCAGGTATACGAGCAGTACTTC. This gives the protein CASSLGQVYEQYF. Looking up the rest from reference TRBV7-9 and TRBJ2-7 gives the full variable domain: DTGVSQNPRHKITKRGQNVTFRCDPISEHNRLYWYRQTLGQGPEFLTYFQNEAQLEKSRLLSDRFSAERPKGSFSTLEIQRTEQGDSAMYLCASSLGQVYEQYFGPGTRLTVT.